This T cell receptor (beta chain) was sequenced for a study of blood T cell repertoires in COVID-19. Whole-study context: Both acute and convalescent COVID-19 samples were obtained from the United States, Italy and Spain.

The length of the CDR3 is 14 residues. In germline, CDR1 is SGHRS, CDR2 YFSETQ. V lost 0 bases and J lost 4, with 10 bases in between. Patients of the Seattle cohort, enrolled during active infection, were followed longitudinally. Some clones are missing from TCRdb's copy, which holds only in-frame ones; the method was immunoSEQ multiplex PCR. Among 350,000 to 450,000 clones, about 89% were seen once, and the ten largest hold less than 2%. The sequenced material came from peripheral blood. J is TRBJ1-2 and V is TRBV5-1; no clear D gene. The origin of this receptor is a middle-aged woman with COVID-19, enrolled during active disease. CDR3 loop: CASSLETGIYGYTF. The CDR3 DNA sequence: TGCGCCAGCAGCTTGGAAACGGGGATCTATGGCTACACCTTC.